Shown below are 17 T cell receptor beta chains from a single sample sequenced in a study of T-cell reconstitution after alpha-beta-depleted transplantation in children. This sample's TCRbeta library carried unique molecular identifier barcodes. TCRdb ran MiXCR on the PCR reads and lists one entry per CDR3 protein. The sample holds some 200,000 distinct CDR3 sequences, 6% to 7% seen once. The input for sequencing was PBMCs from the stem cell graft donor, taken from the stem cell graft. The receptors here all came from a human donor who donated a stem cell graft to a child with Wiskott-Aldrich syndrome.

This clonotype appeared many times. The chain couples TRBV5-6 to TRBJ1-4; D unclear. The germline V gene has CDR1 SGHDT and CDR2 YYEEEE. V lost 3 bases to trimming and J lost 7 bases, with 13 bases between them. The CDR3 has 14 amino acids. The CDR3 loop reads CASSSRFRREKLFF. CDR3 nucleotide sequence: TGTGCCAGCAGCTCACGGTTCCGACGTGAAAAACTGTTTTTT.

This rearrangement joins TRBV2 to TRBJ2-7; 7 nucleotides line up with TRBD1. The CDR3 is 15 residues long. After removal of 7 bases from V and 0 bases from J, the junction contained 9 bases not matched to a gene. Looked up from germline, CDR1 is SNHLY and CDR2 is FYNNEI. For the CDR3, the DNA is TGTGCCAGCACTCGGACTTCAGGGGGCTCCTACGAGCAGTACTTC. It is translated as CASTRTSGGSYEQYF.

This clonotype was counted many times. This chain uses TRBV5-1 with TRBJ2-4, with D unresolved. Per germline, CDR1 SGHRS and CDR2 YFSETQ. The V end lost 0 bases, the J end lost 6 bases, and 16 bases lay between the germline ends. This CDR3 is 16 amino acids long. For the CDR3, the DNA is TGCGCCAGCAGCTTGGTCGGCGGAGAGTTGGGAAACATTCAGTACTTC. This sequence encodes CASSLVGGELGNIQYF.

This clonotype was seen at least ten times. The chain joins TRBV12-3 or TRBV12-4 to TRBJ2-7; 7 positions agree with TRBD2. CDR3 length: 15 amino acids. The V gene end was trimmed by 2 bases and the J gene end by 6 bases; junction bases not matched to a gene: 10. CDR3 sequence reads: CASSLRMGGGSEQYF. In DNA, the CDR3 is TGTGCCAGCAGTTTACGGATGGGCGGGGGTAGCGAGCAGTACTTC.

The chain combines TRBV6-4 with TRBJ2-1; 8 positions match TRBD1. The V segment lost 6 bases and the J segment 7 bases; nucleotides outside the gene matches: 8. CDR3 length: 14 residues. Germline assignment: CDR1 MRHNA and CDR2 SNTAGT. The CDR3 loop reads CASSPGQASNEQFF. The CDR3 DNA reads as TGTGCCAGCAGCCCGGGACAGGCTTCAAATGAGCAGTTCTTC.

This clonotype was observed many times. This chain's CDR3 is CASSSGRLSSGNTIYF. In nucleotides, the CDR3 is TGCGCCAGCAGCTCTGGACGGCTAAGCTCTGGAAACACCATATATTTT. The chain couples TRBV5-1 to TRBJ1-3; D gene uncertain. CDR3 length: 16 amino acids. CDR1 is SGHRS and CDR2 is YFSETQ in the germline V gene. Trimming pared 3 bases from V and 0 bases from J, leaving 13 bases between. Variable domain in full (rest from reference TRBV5-1 and TRBJ1-3): KAGVTQTPRYLIKTRGQQVTLSCSPISGHRSVSWYQQTPGQGLQFLFEYFSETQRNKGNFPGRFSGRQFSNSRSEMNVSTLELGDSALYLCASSSGRLSSGNTIYFGEGSWLTVV.

This clonotype was seen many times. The chain links TRBV4-1 to TRBJ2-1; TRBD1 agrees at 9 bases. With V trimmed by 5 bases and J by 1 base, 6 bases remained unmatched. The CDR3 is made up of 16 amino acids. CDR1 is MGHRA and CDR2 is YSYEKL in the germline V gene. The CDR3 is CASSEGDRESYNEQFF. CDR3 in DNA: TGCGCCAGCAGCGAAGGGGACAGGGAATCCTACAATGAGCAGTTCTTC.

This clonotype was recorded a few times. The chain employs TRBV7-2 and TRBJ1-2; TRBD1 matches 7 bases. The J segment lost 6 bases and the V segment lost 3 bases, leaving 10 bases of the junction unmatched. The V gene's germline CDR1 is SGHTA and CDR2 FQGNSA. The CDR3 spans 15 residues. DNA for the CDR3: TGTGCCAGCAGCTTGGCCGGGACAGAATACCATGGCTACACCTTC. Translated, it gives CASSLAGTEYHGYTF.

This clonotype was seen ten or more times. The V gene is TRBV6-1, the J gene TRBJ2-7; D uncertain. The CDR3 has 13 residues. Germline values: CDR1 MNHNS, CDR2 SASEGT. V gave up 7 bases and J gave up 5 bases, with 15 bases separating them. The CDR3 region is CASTLMTLNEQYF. The CDR3 region has the DNA TGTGCCAGCACTCTAATGACACTCAACGAGCAGTACTTC.

A few counts support this clonotype. This rearrangement joins TRBV7-9 to TRBJ2-3; 11 positions match TRBD2. The CDR3 sequence is 15 residues long. Germline CDR1 is SEHNR and CDR2 is FQNEAQ (reference sequence). V dropped 4 bases and J dropped 2; count of bases not matched to a gene: 2. In DNA, the CDR3 is TGTGCCAGCAGCTCGGGACTAGCGGACACAGATACGCAGTATTTT. This translates into CASSSGLADTDTQYF. The whole variable domain, remainder taken from reference TRBV7-9 and TRBJ2-3, is DTGVSQNPRHKITKRGQNVTFRCDPISEHNRLYWYRQTLGQGPEFLTYFQNEAQLEKSRLLSDRFSAERPKGSFSTLEIQRTEQGDSAMYLCASSSGLADTDTQYFGPGTRLTVL.

This clonotype came up many times. The chain combines TRBV10-3 with TRBJ2-7; TRBD1 aligns across 7 bases. This CDR3 is 15 amino acids long. Germline trimming cut 2 bases from V and 2 bases from J; bases unmatched to any gene: 6. CDR1 is ENHRY and CDR2 is SYGVKD in the germline V gene. The CDR3 loop is CAISEGTEKTYEQYF. Written as DNA, the CDR3 is TGTGCCATCAGTGAGGGGACAGAGAAGACCTACGAGCAGTACTTC.

This clonotype was seen repeatedly, ten times or more. The rearrangement joins TRBV12-3 or TRBV12-4 to TRBJ1-1; unclear D gene. V dropped 5 bases and J dropped 4 bases, with 8 bases sitting between them. The CDR3 is 12 amino acids. In DNA form, the CDR3 reads TGTGCCAGCAGTATCCACGCCACTGAAGCTTTCTTT. It translates to CASSIHATEAFF.

This clonotype showed up many times. The genes are TRBV10-1 and TRBJ2-1; 8 nucleotides match TRBD1. Per germline, CDR1 WNHNN and CDR2 SYGVQD (reference sequence). The CDR3 runs to 16 residues. V lost 2 bases and J lost 4; bases outside the gene matches: 7. CDR3 protein: CASSEIRGRPYNEQFF. CDR3 bases: TGCGCCAGCAGTGAGATCAGGGGGCGTCCGTACAATGAGCAGTTCTTC.

This clonotype was counted at least ten times. The V and J genes are TRBV6-5 and TRBJ2-7; D may be TRBD2 (6 bases). The CDR3 contains 16 residues. Between the trimmed V and J ends, which lost 2 bases and 1 base, there was a span of 15 bases. CDR1 is MNHEY and CDR2 is SVGAGI in the germline V gene. The CDR3 DNA sequence: TGTGCCAGCAGTTACCCCGGGGGTGGGCGGTCCTACGAGCAGTACTTC. Its protein product is CASSYPGGGRSYEQYF.

Ten or more counts support this clonotype. The chain uses TRBV12-3 or TRBV12-4 and TRBJ2-3, with D maybe TRBD2 (6 bases). Trimming took off 1 base at V and 2 bases at J, with 13 bases between the two ends. The CDR3 runs to 16 residues. The CDR3 DNA reads as TGTGCCAGCAGTTTAGAACGGGGGAGGCTCACAGATACGCAGTATTTT. It translates to CASSLERGRLTDTQYF.

This clonotype has a count of ten or more. CDR3 sequence reads: CASSYSQGFYEQYF. CDR3 DNA: TGTGCCAGCAGTTACTCGCAGGGCTTCTACGAGCAGTACTTC. The gene calls are TRBV6-5 and TRBJ2-7, with D perhaps TRBD1 (5 bases). The V and J ends lost 0 bases and 3 bases respectively, with 9 bases between them. This CDR3 comprises 14 residues. Germline assignment: CDR1 MNHEY and CDR2 SVGAGI.

This clonotype was observed at least ten times. This chain joins TRBV6-1 and TRBJ1-2; D is undetermined. The CDR3 totals 14 residues. Germline loops: CDR1 MNHNS, CDR2 SASEGT. V was trimmed by 7 bases and J by 2 bases, leaving 14 bases between them. The CDR3 spells CASNEHGENYGYTF. The CDR3 nucleotides read TGTGCCAGCAACGAACACGGCGAAAACTATGGCTACACCTTC.